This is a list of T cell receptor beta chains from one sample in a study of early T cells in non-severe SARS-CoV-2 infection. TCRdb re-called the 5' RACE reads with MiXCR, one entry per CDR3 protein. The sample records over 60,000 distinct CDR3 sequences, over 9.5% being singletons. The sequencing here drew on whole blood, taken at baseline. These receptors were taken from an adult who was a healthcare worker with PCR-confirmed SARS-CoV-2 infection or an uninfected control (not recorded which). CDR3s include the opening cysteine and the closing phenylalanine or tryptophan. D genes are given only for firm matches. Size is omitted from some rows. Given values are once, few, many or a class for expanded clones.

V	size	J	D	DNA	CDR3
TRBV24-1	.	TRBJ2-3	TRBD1	TGTGCCACCAGTGATGCCGGGACAGGGGAGGAAGATACGCAGTATTTT	CATSDAGTGEEDTQYF
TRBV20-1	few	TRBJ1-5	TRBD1	TGCAGTGTTCCAGGACAGGGAGTCAACAATCAGCCCCAGCATTTT	CSVPGQGVNNQPQHF
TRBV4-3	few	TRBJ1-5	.	TGCGCCAGCAGCCAAGATTTAGGATATCCCCAGCATTTT	CASSQDLGYPQHF
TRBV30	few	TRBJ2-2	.	TGTGCCTGGAGTTATGGGATCACCGGGGAGCTGTTTTTT	CAWSYGITGELFF
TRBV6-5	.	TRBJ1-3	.	TGTGCCAGCAGGCTGGCCAGGGCGGCTGGAAACACCATATATTTT	CASRLARAAGNTIYF
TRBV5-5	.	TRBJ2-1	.	TGTGCCAGCAGCCCCCGGGGGACATACAATGAGCAGTTCTTC	CASSPRGTYNEQFF
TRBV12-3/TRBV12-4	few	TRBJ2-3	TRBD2	TGTGCCAGCAGAGATACTAGCGGGGGAGATACGCAGTATTTT	CASRDTSGGDTQYF
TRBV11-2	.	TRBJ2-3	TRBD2	TGTGCCAGCAGCCCCCTAATCCTAGCGGGTACGCAGTATTTT	CASSPLILAGTQYF
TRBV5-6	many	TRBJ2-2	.	TGTGCCAGCAGCTTGGGTGGGGATGCCGGGGAGCTGTTTTTT	CASSLGGDAGELFF
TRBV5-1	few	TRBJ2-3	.	TGCGCCAGCAGCGGGAGTTTACTGCGACTCCGCACAGATACGCAGTATTTT	CASSGSLLRLRTDTQYF
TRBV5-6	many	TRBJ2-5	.	TGTGCCAGCAGCTTGGTCCGGGATCCTGAAGAGACCCAGTACTTC	CASSLVRDPEETQYF
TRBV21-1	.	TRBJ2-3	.	TGTGCCAGCACCACGAGGACTAGCGGGGTTAAAGATACGCAGTATTTT	CASTTRTSGVKDTQYF
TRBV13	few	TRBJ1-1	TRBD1	TGTGCCAGCAGCTTAGTTCAGGGGGCAAGCGCTGAAGCTTTCTTT	CASSLVQGASAEAFF
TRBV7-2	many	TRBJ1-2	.	TGTGCCAGCAGCCCCCTGGTCCGGAGGGGCTACACCTTC	CASSPLVRRGYTF
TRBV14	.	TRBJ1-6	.	TGTGCCAGCAGCCAAGGGAAAGTGAGTTTATCACCCCTCCACTTT	CASSQGKVSLSPLHF
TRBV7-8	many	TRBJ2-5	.	TGTGCCAGCAGCTCCCCAGGGGAACAAGAGACCCAGTACTTC	CASSSPGEQETQYF
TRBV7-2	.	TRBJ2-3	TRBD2	TGTGCCAGCAGCATGACTAGCGCCTCGCACACAGATACGCAGTATTTT	CASSMTSASHTDTQYF
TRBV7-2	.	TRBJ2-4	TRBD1	TGTGCCAGCAGCCCGGACAGGGGGCCAAGGAACATTCAGTACTTC	CASSPDRGPRNIQYF
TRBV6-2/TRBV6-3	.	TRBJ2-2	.	TGTGCCAGCAGCCCCGTGGGGACCTCTTGGACCGGGGAGCTGTTTTTT	CASSPVGTSWTGELFF
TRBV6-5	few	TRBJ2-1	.	TGTGCCAGCAGTCCCGTCGTAGGCTATGAGCAGTTCTTC	CASSPVVGYEQFF
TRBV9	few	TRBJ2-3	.	TGTGCCAGCAGCGTAGGAGGGGCGAGCACAGATACGCAGTATTTT	CASSVGGASTDTQYF
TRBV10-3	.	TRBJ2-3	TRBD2	TGTGCCATCAGCCCTCGCGGGGGGTTAGATACGCAGTATTTT	CAISPRGGLDTQYF